This T cell receptor beta chain comes out of a study of cytomegalovirus exposure and HLA in healthy donors. General study findings and limits: The listing of some 170 TCR beta chains classed them as cytomegalovirus-associated. A later examination showed that TCR association rates differed by HLA locus, with DRB1 most and HLA-C fewest. The availability of immune exposure information extended only to CMV serostatus.

The V gene end was trimmed by 2 bases and the J gene end by 6 bases; junction bases not matched to a gene: 5. Germline CDR1 is GTSNPN and CDR2 is SVGIG (reference sequence). This CDR3 is built from 13 residues. Amplification used 60 Vbeta primers and 13 Jbeta primers. TCRdb's table, derived via immunoSEQ multiplex PCR, lists solely in-frame clones and lacks some. The sample shows about 160,000 clones, roughly 80% of them seen only once. Comment on this clone: Its target is not known.

Sequencing was carried out using PBMCs. This receptor was identified in a woman in her twenties or thirties in good health and CMV-seropositive. The J gene is TRBJ1-2, the V gene TRBV30; 8 nucleotides agree with TRBD1. The CDR3 here is CAWSNPGGDGYTF. CDR3 sequence (DNA): TGTGCCTGGAGTAATCCAGGGGGCGATGGCTACACCTTC.